This T cell receptor beta chain derives from a study of blood T cell repertoires in COVID-19. Study-wide context: Symptom resolution, clearance, or two negative PCRs marked the recovered donors of Cohort 3. Sources were T cells, B-cell-depleted T cells, or PBMCs; the material itself was cDNA or gDNA.

In the original analysis: Reference gene primer amplification in the assay estimated nucleated cell counts. The repertoire was sequenced with immunoSEQ multiplex PCR; TCRdb's copy has only in-frame clones and lacks some. Clone size and V and J calls were adopted from that table, with D and trimming inferred from the DNA. The table records fewer than 200,000 clones, approximately 79% of them present only once. Participants came from about two dozen US areas, aged about 18 to 89 years. This receptor was taken from a woman in her sixties or seventies in a cohort exposed to, infected with or recovered from COVID-19 (not recorded which). The sample was PBMCs or T cells enriched from blood (not recorded which).

CDR3 coding DNA: TGCGCCAGCAGCTTGAGTCAGGGCTATAATTCACCCCTCCACTTT. It translates to CASSLSQGYNSPLHF. This chain links TRBV5-1 with TRBJ1-6, with D possibly matching TRBD1 (5 bases). The CDR3 sequence is 15 residues long. V was shortened by 1 base and J by 3 bases, with 8 bases between the two germline ends. Germline V gene data show CDR1 as SGHRS and CDR2 as YFSETQ.